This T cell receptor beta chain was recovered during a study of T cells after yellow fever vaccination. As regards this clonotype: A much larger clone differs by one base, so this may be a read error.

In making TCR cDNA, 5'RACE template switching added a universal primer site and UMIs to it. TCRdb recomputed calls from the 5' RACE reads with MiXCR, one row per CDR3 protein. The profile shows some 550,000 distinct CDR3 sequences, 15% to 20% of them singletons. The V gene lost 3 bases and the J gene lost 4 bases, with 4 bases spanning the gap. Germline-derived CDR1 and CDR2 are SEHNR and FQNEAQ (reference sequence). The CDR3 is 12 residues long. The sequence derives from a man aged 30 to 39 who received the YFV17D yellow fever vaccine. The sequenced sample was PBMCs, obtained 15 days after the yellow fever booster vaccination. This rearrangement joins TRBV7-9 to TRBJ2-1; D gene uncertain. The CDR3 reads CASSFGYNEQFF. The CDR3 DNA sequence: TGTGCCAGCAGCTTCGGATACAATGAGCAGTTCTTC.